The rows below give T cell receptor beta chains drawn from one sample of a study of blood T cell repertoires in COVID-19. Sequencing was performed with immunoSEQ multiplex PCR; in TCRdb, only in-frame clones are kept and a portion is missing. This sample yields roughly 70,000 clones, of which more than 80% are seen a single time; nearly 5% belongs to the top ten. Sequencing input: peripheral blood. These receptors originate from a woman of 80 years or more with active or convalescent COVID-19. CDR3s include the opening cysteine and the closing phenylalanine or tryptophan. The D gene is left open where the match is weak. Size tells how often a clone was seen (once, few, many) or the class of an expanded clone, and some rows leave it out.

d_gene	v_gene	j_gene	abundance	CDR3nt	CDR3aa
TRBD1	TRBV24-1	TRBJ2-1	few	TGTGCCACCAGTGAGGGGGGGACAGGGGGGCACAATGAGCAGTTCTTC	CATSEGGTGGHNEQFF
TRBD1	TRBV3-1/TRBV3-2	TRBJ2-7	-	TGTGCCAGCAGCCCAACGGGACAGGGGGGCTTATCATCCTACGAGCAGTACTTC	CASSPTGQGGLSSYEQYF
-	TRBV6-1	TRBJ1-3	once	TGTGCCAGCAGTGAAAATTTTCACTCTGGAAACACCATATATTTT	CASSENFHSGNTIYF
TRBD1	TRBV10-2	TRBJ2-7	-	TGCGCCAGCAGTGAGTCGACCCTCACAGGGGGCGGCATCTACGAGCAGTACTTC	CASSESTLTGGGIYEQYF
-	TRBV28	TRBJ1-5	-	TGTGCCAGCAGTTTTGGAAGGAGGGAGATCAATCAGCCCCAGCATTTT	CASSFGRREINQPQHF
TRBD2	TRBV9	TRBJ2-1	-	TGTGCCAGCAGCTCACGACTAGCCATGGACTACAATGAGCAGTTCTTC	CASSSRLAMDYNEQFF
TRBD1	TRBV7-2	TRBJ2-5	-	TGTGCCAGCAGCGCAAGGGACAGGGGGGTCTTAGAGACCCAGTACTTC	CASSARDRGVLETQYF
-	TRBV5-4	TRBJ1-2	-	TGTGCCAGCAGCCCAGCCGGGACATTATCTAACTATGGCTACACCTTC	CASSPAGTLSNYGYTF
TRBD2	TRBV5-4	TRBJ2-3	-	TGTGCCAGCAGCACGGGACTAGCGGGAAAGTGGGATACGCAGTATTTT	CASSTGLAGKWDTQYF
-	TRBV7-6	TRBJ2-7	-	TGTGCCAGCAGCTTAGCGGCGGACGGAGGTTACGAGCAGTACTTC	CASSLAADGGYEQYF
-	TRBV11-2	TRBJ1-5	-	TGTGCCAGCAGCTTATTACGGGGAAAGAATCAGCCCCAGCATTTT	CASSLLRGKNQPQHF
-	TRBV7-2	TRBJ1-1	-	TGTGCCAGCAGCTACACAGTGAACACTGAAGCTTTCTTT	CASSYTVNTEAFF
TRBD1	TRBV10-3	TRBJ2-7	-	TGTGCCATCAGTGACCTAAGGGACAGGTTTGCCCACGAGCAGTACTTC	CAISDLRDRFAHEQYF
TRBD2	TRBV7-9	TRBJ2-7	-	TGTGCCAGCAGCAACACTAGCGGGAGGTTTTACGAGCAGTACTTC	CASSNTSGRFYEQYF
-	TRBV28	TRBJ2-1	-	TGTGCCAGCAGGGGAGGAGGCTCTTACAATGAGCAGTTCTTC	CASRGGGSYNEQFF
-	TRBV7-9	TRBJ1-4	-	TGTGCCAGCAGCTTAGGGACAGACAATAATGAAAAACTGTTTTTT	CASSLGTDNNEKLFF
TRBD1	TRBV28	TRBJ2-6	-	TGTGCCAGCAGTCGAATCGGACAGGGGGCCTCTGGGGCCAACGTCCTGACTTTC	CASSRIGQGASGANVLTF
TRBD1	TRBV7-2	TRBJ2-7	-	TGTGCCAGCAGCTTAGGGGTGACAGGGAAGGGCGAGCAGTACTTC	CASSLGVTGKGEQYF
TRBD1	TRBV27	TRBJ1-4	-	TGTGCCAGCAGCCCTAGGACAGGGTGGGTAGAAGAAAAACTGTTTTTT	CASSPRTGWVEEKLFF
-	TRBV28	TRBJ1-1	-	TGTGCCAGCAGTTTAGGAGGGCAGGGTGGGACTGAAGCTTTCTTT	CASSLGGQGGTEAFF
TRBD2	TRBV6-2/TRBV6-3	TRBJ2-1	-	TGTGCCAGTAGTACCCTCAGCGGGACGCAGTTCTTC	CASSTLSGTQFF
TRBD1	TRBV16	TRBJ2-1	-	TGTGCCAGCAGCCAATCGTTGGACAGGGCCTACAATGAGCAGTTCTTC	CASSQSLDRAYNEQFF
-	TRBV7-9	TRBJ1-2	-	TGTGCCAGCAGCGATAGCCCGGGTACCTATGGCTACACCTTC	CASSDSPGTYGYTF
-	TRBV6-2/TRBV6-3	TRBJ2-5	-	TGTGCCAGCAGTTACGGCGGCAGACAAGAGACCCAGTACTTC	CASSYGGRQETQYF
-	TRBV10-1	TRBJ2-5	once	TGCGCCACCAAGACCCAGTACTTC	CATKTQYF
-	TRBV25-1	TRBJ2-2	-	TGTGCCAGCAGTGGTCAGGGGTTCACCGGGGAGCTGTTTTTT	CASSGQGFTGELFF